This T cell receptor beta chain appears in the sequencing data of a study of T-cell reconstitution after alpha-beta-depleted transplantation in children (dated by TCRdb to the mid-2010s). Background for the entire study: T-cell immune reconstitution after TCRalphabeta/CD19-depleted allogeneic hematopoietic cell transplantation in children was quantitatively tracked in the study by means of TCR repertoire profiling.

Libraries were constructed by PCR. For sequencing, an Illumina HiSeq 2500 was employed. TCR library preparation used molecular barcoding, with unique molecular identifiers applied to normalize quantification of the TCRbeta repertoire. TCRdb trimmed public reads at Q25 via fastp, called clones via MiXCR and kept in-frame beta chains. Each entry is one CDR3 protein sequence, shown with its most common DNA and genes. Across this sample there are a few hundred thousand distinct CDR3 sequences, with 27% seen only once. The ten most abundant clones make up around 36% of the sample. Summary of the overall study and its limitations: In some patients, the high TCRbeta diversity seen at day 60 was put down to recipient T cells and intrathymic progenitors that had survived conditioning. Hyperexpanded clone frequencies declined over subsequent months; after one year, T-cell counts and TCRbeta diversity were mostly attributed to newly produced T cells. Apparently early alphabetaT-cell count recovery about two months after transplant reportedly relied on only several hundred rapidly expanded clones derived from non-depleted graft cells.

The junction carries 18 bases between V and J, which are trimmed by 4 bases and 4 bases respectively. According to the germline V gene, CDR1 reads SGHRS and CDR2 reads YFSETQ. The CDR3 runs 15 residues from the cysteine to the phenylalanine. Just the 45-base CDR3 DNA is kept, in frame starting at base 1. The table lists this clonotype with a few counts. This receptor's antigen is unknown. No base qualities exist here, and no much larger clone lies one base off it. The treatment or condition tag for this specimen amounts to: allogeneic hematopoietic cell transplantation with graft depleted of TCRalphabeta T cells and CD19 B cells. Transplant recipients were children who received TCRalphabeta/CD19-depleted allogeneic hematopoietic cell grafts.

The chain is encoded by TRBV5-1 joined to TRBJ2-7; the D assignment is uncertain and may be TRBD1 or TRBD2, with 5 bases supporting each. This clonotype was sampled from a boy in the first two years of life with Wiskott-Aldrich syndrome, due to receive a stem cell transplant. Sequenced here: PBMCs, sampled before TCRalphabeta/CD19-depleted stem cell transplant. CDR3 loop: CASSDRGFPLYEQYF. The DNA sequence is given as TGCGCCAGCAGCGATCGGGGCTTTCCACTGTACGAGCAGTACTTC. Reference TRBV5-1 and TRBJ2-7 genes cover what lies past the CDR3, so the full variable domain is KAGVTQTPRYLIKTRGQQVTLSCSPISGHRSVSWYQQTPGQGLQFLFEYFSETQRNKGNFPGRFSGRQFSNSRSEMNVSTLELGDSALYLCASSDRGFPLYEQYFGPGTRLTVT.